Shown below are 9 T cell receptor beta chains from a single sample sequenced in a study of beta chain features in type 1 diabetes. The study's findings and limits: People with Type 1 diabetes carried modestly yet significantly shorter TCRB CDR3s in all four CD4+ subsets.

No antigen has been assigned to these receptors. cDNA synthesis used the whole RNA isolate, giving expressed TCRB sequences. Only in-frame clones appear in the TCRdb table, and some are missing; sequencing was by immunoSEQ multiplex PCR. Found here are fewer than 200,000 clones, 10% to 13% of them singletons; the top ten hold 0.45% to 0.5%. Source material: central memory CD4+ T cells from blood. The receptors come from a man aged 25 to 45 with type 1 diabetes.

The rearrangement joins TRBV7-2 to TRBJ1-4; 7 positions agree with TRBD1. After removal of 2 bases from V and 2 bases from J, the junction contained 5 bases not matched to a gene. CDR1 and CDR2 from the germline V gene are SGHTA and FQGNSA. This CDR3 comprises 16 residues. The chain's CDR3 is CASSLQQGMTNEKLFF. The CDR3 nucleotides read TGTGCCAGCAGCTTACAACAGGGGATGACTAATGAAAAACTGTTTTTT.

DNA for the CDR3: TGTGCCAGCAGTGCGGACAGGGCAAGTGAGCAGTTCTTC. It encodes CASSADRASEQFF. The chain is built from TRBV2 and TRBJ2-1; 8 nucleotides line up with TRBD1. From germline, CDR1 is SNHLY and CDR2 FYNNEI. V lost 4 bases to trimming and J lost 9 bases; unmatched junction nucleotides: 5. The CDR3 is 13 amino acids.

This clone was seen only a few times. CDR3 in DNA: TGTGCCAGCAACCCGGGACTATCCGAGACCCAGTACTTC. Its protein is CASNPGLSETQYF. The chain uses TRBV28 and TRBJ2-5; the match to TRBD2 covers 7 bases. CDR3 size: 13 residues. Germline lookup yields CDR1 MDHEN and CDR2 SYDVKM. The junction had 7 bases not matched to a gene; V was cut back by 7 bases and J by 5 bases.

The rearrangement uses TRBV7-2 and TRBJ2-1; perhaps TRBD2 as D (6 bases). The germline V gene encodes CDR1 SGHTA and CDR2 FQGNSA. This CDR3 is built from 16 residues. V lost 4 bases and J lost 1, with 14 bases in between. The CDR3 is CASSSPSGSSYNEQFF. As DNA, the CDR3 is TGTGCCAGCAGCTCCCCCTCCGGGAGTTCCTACAATGAGCAGTTCTTC.

The chain uses TRBV11-3 and TRBJ2-1, with D possibly being TRBD2 (6 bases). Germline CDR1 reads SGHNT; CDR2 reads YENEEA. The V gene lost 3 bases and the J gene lost 9 bases, with 15 bases spanning the gap. The CDR3 runs to 14 residues. This chain's CDR3 is CASSFSGTGGEQFF. The CDR3 region has the DNA TGTGCCAGCAGCTTCTCCGGGACCGGGGGTGAGCAGTTCTTC.

CDR3 amino acids: CASSTPNSYGYTF. Here the CDR3 DNA reads TGCGCCAGCAGCACCCCAAACAGCTATGGCTACACCTTC. This rearrangement joins TRBV4-3 to TRBJ1-2; D remains unclear. The CDR3 contains 13 residues. V shed 5 bases and J shed 4 bases, with 11 bases lying between them. Germline V CDR1 and CDR2: LGHNA, YSLEER.

The table lists this clone with a few counts. This sample also contains other DNA sequences that code for the same CDR3. This rearrangement joins TRBV6-5 to TRBJ1-1, with TRBD1 matching over 7 bases. The CDR3 totals 15 residues. CDR1 MNHEY and CDR2 SVGAGI come from the germline V gene. Losses at the gene ends were 0 bases for V and 0 bases for J; bases not matched to a gene: 1. CDR3 DNA: TGTGCCAGCAGTTACTCGACAGGGTTGAACACTGAAGCTTTCTTT. Translated: CASSYSTGLNTEAFF.

The rearrangement joins TRBV11-1 to TRBJ1-2, with 7 positions matching TRBD1. In germline, CDR1 is SGHAT, CDR2 FQDESV (reference sequence). After removal of 4 bases from V and 7 bases from J, the junction contained 6 bases not matched to a gene. This CDR3 has 13 amino acids. CDR3: CASSSRQGFGYTF. The CDR3 nucleotides read TGTGCCAGCAGCTCTCGACAGGGTTTTGGCTACACCTTC.

In this sample, this clone turned up a few times. The V gene is TRBV7-2, the J gene TRBJ2-7, with TRBD2 identical over 7 bases. Germline CDR1 and CDR2: SGHTA and FQGNSA. Losses at the gene ends were 7 bases for V and 3 bases for J; bases not matched to a gene: 12. The CDR3 has 15 amino acids. The CDR3 sequence: CASTPGPASGYEQYF. CDR3 bases: TGTGCCAGCACCCCGGGCCCGGCTAGCGGCTACGAGCAGTACTTC.